A single sample gave rise to the 10 T cell receptor beta chains below, sequenced in a study of blood T cell repertoires in COVID-19. TCRdb's copy holds only in-frame clones and misses some; the assay was immunoSEQ multiplex PCR. This sample has around 200,000 clones; roughly 87% occur once, and the top ten carry under 3%. The material sequenced was PBMCs or T cells enriched from blood (not recorded which). The receptors come from a middle-aged woman with acute COVID-19.

V usage is TRBV5-6 and J usage is TRBJ1-2; TRBD1 matches 8 bases. The germline gives CDR1 SGHDT, CDR2 YYEEEE. The CDR3 sequence is 15 residues long. V shed 3 bases, J shed 9 bases, and the junction held 13 bases outside the gene matches. CDR3 protein: CASSSAPDRVVSYTF. The CDR3 nucleotides are TGTGCCAGCAGCTCAGCCCCGGACAGGGTCGTGAGCTACACCTTC. Drawing the rest from reference TRBV5-6 and TRBJ1-2, the complete variable domain is DAGVTQSPTHLIKTRGQQVTLRCSPKSGHDTVSWYQQALGQGPQFIFQYYEEEERQRGNFPDRFSGHQFPNYSSELNVNALLLGDSALYLCASSSAPDRVVSYTFGSGTRLTVV.

The chain links TRBV7-8 to TRBJ2-1, with D perhaps matching TRBD2 (7 bases). In germline, CDR1 is SGHVS, CDR2 FQNEAQ. The CDR3 extends over 16 amino acids. Trimming pared 4 bases from V and 9 bases from J, leaving 22 bases between. The CDR3 loop reads CASSSSNRGAHGEQFF. The CDR3 region has the DNA TGTGCCAGCAGCTCCAGTAACCGGGGGGCGCATGGTGAGCAGTTCTTC.

The chain is built from TRBV4-2 and TRBJ2-7, with D possibly TRBD2 on 6 matching bases. This CDR3 has 16 residues. V lost 2 bases and J lost 2, with 16 bases in between. The germline CDR1 and CDR2 sequences are LGHNA and YNFKEQ. The CDR3 DNA reads as TGTGCCAGCAGCCAATCCTCGGGGGAAAGAGCCTACGAGCAGTACTTC. This encodes CASSQSSGERAYEQYF.

The V call is TRBV7-9, the J call TRBJ1-2; D uncertain. This CDR3 is 15 amino acids long. Germline CDR1 reads SEHNR; CDR2 reads FQNEAQ (reference sequence). The ends were cut back, 7 bases at V and 4 bases at J, with 19 bases in the middle. The CDR3, as DNA: TGTGCCAGCACCAACTTAAGTCCTACTGTCTATGGCTACACCTTC. Its translation: CASTNLSPTVYGYTF.

This clone came up a few times. The V gene is TRBV9, the J gene TRBJ2-2; 7 bases align to TRBD1. J lost 9 bases, V lost 3 bases, and 5 bases had no gene match. There are 13 residues in the CDR3. The germline CDR1 and CDR2 sequences are SGDLS and YYNGEE. The CDR3 loop reads CASSAGDSRELFF. CDR3 coding DNA: TGTGCCAGCAGCGCCGGGGACAGCCGGGAGCTGTTTTTT.

This sequence joins TRBV18 and TRBJ2-5; 10 nucleotides agree with TRBD2. Germline CDR1 reads KGHSH; CDR2 reads LQKENI. With 2 bases clipped from V and 1 base from J, the junction kept 13 bases outside the gene matches. CDR3 length equals 19 residues. Written as DNA, the CDR3 is TGTGCCAGCTCACCAAGAGGCGGCCTAGCGGGAGTTGGCCAAGAGACCCAGTACTTC. It encodes CASSPRGGLAGVGQETQYF.

The chain joins TRBV11-2 to TRBJ1-4; 7 nucleotides match TRBD1. Germline trimming cut 4 bases from V and 8 bases from J; bases unmatched to any gene: 13. Germline CDR1 is SGHAT and CDR2 is FQNNGV. The CDR3 sequence is 16 residues long. The CDR3 nucleotides are TGTGCCAGCAGCTCAAGTCGGGACAGTGTAAAAGAAAAACTGTTTTTT. Translation: CASSSSRDSVKEKLFF.

This rearrangement joins TRBV5-1 to TRBJ2-7, with 8 bases matching TRBD2. V lost 0 bases, J lost 4 bases, and 6 bases stayed unmatched. Germline V gene sequence: CDR1 SGHRS, CDR2 YFSETQ. The CDR3 consists of 15 residues. CDR3 residues: CASSLAGTRDYEQYF. The DNA for the CDR3 is TGCGCCAGCAGCTTGGCAGGGACTAGGGATTACGAGCAGTACTTC.

The J gene is TRBJ1-1, the V gene TRBV9; D not resolved. Per germline, CDR1 SGDLS and CDR2 YYNGEE. V lost 0 bases to trimming and J lost 8 bases, with 17 bases between them. CDR3 size: 15 residues. The CDR3 DNA reads TGTGCCAGCAGCGTAGGAGACCCCCTAGCCCAGGAAGCTTTCTTT. It specifies CASSVGDPLAQEAFF.

This clone was found once. The gene calls are TRBV15 and TRBJ2-2; D not certain. CDR1 is LNHNV and CDR2 is YYDKDF in the germline V gene (reference sequence). The CDR3 spans 16 residues. V was clipped by 5 bases and J by 3 bases, with 16 bases between them. Here the CDR3 DNA reads TGTGCCACCAGCCCACCCCCGCCAGGTCACACCGGGGAGCTGTTTTTT. This encodes CATSPPPPGHTGELFF. The full variable domain, its missing parts supplied by reference TRBV15 and TRBJ2-2, is DAMVIQNPRYQVTQFGKPVTLSCSQTLNHNVMYWYQQKSSQAPKLLFHYYDKDFNNEADTPDNFQSRRPNTSFCFLDIRSPGLGDTAMYLCATSPPPPGHTGELFFGEGSRLTVL.